This paragraph covers one T cell receptor (beta chain) sequence. The sample is drawn from a study of blood T cell repertoires in COVID-19. Whole-study context: The United States, Italy and Spain supplied acute and convalescent COVID-19 samples. From T cells, B-cell-depleted T cells, or PBMCs came the material, which was cDNA or gDNA.

The CDR3 has 14 residues. Germline CDR1 reads LGHDT; CDR2 reads YNNKEL (reference sequence). V lost 0 bases to trimming and J lost 6 bases, with 8 bases between them. Per the study methods: By means of reference gene primer amplification, nucleated cell counts were estimated. Here immunoSEQ multiplex PCR was the method, and the copy in TCRdb shows in-frame clones only, minus some. Clonal size and the V and J genes are those of that table, whereas D and trimming came from the DNA. Seen here are 250,000 to 350,000 clones, about 88% observed once, and the top ten hold over 1.3%. Patients at the Seattle site were enrolled during active infection and followed longitudinally.

The genes are TRBV3-1 (or the pseudogene TRBV3-2) and TRBJ2-2, with D possibly TRBD1 on 6 matching bases. Sequencing input: peripheral blood. This receptor was taken from a human donor with COVID-19, enrolled during active disease. The donor label of this sample is uncertain. This chain's CDR3 is CASSQDQGSGELFF. DNA for the CDR3: TGTGCCAGCAGCCAAGATCAGGGGTCCGGGGAGCTGTTTTTT.